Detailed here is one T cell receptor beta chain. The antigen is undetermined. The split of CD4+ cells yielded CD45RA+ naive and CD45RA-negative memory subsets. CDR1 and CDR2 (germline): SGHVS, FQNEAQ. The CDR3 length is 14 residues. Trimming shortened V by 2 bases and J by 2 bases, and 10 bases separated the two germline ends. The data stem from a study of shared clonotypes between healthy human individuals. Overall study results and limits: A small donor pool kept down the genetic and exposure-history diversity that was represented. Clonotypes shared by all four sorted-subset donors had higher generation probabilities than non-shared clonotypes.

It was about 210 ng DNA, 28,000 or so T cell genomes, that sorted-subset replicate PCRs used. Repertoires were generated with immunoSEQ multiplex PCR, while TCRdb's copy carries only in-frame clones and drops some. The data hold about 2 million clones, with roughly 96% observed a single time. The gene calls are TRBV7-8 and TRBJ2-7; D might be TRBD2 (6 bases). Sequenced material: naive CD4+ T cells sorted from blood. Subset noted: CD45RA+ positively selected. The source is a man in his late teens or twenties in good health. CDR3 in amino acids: CASSLLEGTYEQYF. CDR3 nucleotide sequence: TGTGCCAGCAGCTTATTGGAGGGTACCTACGAGCAGTACTTC.